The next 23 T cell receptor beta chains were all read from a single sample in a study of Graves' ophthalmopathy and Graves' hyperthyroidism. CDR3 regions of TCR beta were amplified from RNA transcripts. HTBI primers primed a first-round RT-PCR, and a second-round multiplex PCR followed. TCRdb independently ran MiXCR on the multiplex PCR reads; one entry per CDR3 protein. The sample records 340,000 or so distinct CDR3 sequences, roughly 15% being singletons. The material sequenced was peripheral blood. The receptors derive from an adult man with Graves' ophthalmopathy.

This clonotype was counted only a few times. For the CDR3, the DNA is TGTGCCAGCAGTGAAGTAGTCAAGGGGGAGACCCAGTACTTC. It encodes CASSEVVKGETQYF. The chain uses TRBV6-1 and TRBJ2-5; perhaps TRBD1 as D (5 bases). Germline V CDR1 and CDR2: MNHNS, SASEGT. The V end lost 1 base, the J end lost 5 bases, and 11 bases lay between the germline ends. The CDR3 consists of 14 residues.

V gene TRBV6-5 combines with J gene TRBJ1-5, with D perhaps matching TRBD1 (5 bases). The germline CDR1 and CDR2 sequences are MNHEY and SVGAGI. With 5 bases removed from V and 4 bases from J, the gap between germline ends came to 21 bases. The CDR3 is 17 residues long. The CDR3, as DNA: TGTGCCAGCAGTCTACAGAAACGCCGGGACCGAAATCAGCCCCAGCATTTT. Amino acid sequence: CASSLQKRRDRNQPQHF.

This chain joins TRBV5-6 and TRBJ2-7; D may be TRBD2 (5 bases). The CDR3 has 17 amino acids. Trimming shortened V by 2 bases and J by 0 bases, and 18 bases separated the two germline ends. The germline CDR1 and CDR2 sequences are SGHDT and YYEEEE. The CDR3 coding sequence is TGTGCCAGCAGCTTTCCATCATCGGGGTTCAGCTCCTACGAGCAGTACTTC. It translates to CASSFPSSGFSSYEQYF.

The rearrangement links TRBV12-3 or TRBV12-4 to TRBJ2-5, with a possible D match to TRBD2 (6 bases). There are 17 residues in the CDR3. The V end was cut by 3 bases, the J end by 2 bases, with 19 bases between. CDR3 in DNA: TGTGCCAGCAGTTTGGTGTTCGCTAGCGACAGTCAAGAGACCCAGTACTTC. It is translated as CASSLVFASDSQETQYF.

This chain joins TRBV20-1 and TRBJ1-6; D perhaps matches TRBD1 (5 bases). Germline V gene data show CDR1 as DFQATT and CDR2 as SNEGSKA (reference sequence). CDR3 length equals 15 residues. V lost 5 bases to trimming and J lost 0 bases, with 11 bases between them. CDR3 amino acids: CSAWDLSSYNSPLHF. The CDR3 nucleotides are TGCAGTGCTTGGGACCTGAGCTCCTATAATTCACCCCTCCACTTT.

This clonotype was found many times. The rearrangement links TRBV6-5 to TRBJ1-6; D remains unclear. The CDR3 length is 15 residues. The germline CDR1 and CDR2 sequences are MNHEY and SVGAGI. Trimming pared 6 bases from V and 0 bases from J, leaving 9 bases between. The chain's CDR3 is CASSPDTSYNSPLHF. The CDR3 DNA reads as TGTGCCAGCAGCCCCGACACCTCCTATAATTCACCCCTCCACTTT.

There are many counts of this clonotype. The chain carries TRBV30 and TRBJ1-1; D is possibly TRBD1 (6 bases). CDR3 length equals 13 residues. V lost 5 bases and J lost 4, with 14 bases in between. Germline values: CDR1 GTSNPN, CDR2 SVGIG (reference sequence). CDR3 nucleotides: TGTGCCTGGGCTCAACAGGGTAGCACTGAAGCTTTCTTT. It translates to CAWAQQGSTEAFF.

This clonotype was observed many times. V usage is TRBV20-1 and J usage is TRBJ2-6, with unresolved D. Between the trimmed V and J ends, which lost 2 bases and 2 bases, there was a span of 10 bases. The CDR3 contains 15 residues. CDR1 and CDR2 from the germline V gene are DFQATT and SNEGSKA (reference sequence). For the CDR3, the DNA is TGCAGTGCTAGAAATTCCGAGACTGGGGCCAACGTCCTGACTTTC. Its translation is CSARNSETGANVLTF.

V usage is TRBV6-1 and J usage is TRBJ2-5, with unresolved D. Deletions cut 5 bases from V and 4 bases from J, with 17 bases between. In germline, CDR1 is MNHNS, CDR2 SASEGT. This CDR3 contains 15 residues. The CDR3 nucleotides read TGTGCCAGCAGTCCATTTCTCGGTAGGGCAGAGACCCAGTACTTC. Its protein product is CASSPFLGRAETQYF.

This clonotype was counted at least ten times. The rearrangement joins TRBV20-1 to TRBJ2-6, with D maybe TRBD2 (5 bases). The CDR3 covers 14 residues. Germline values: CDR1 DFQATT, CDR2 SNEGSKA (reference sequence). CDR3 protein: CSLFEGSGANVLTF. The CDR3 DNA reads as TGCAGCCTCTTTGAGGGCTCTGGGGCCAACGTCCTGACTTTC.

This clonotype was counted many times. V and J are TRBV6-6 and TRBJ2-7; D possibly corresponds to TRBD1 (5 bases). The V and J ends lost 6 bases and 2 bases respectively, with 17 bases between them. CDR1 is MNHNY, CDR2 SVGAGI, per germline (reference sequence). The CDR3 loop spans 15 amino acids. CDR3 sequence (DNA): TGTGCCAGCAGCAGGTTACAGGACAAGACCTACGAGCAGTACTTC. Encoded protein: CASSRLQDKTYEQYF.

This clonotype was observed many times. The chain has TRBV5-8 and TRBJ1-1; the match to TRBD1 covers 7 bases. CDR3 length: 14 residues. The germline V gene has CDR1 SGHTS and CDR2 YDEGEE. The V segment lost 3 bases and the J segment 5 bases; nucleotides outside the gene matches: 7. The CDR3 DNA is TGTGCCAGCAGCTCGGACAGGCGTGGGACTGAAGCTTTCTTT. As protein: CASSSDRRGTEAFF.

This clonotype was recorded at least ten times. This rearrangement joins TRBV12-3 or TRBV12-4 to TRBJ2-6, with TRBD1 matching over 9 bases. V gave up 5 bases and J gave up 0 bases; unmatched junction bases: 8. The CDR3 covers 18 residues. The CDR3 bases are TGTGCCAGCAGTCCTTGGACAGGGGACTACTCTGGGGCCAACGTCCTGACTTTC. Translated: CASSPWTGDYSGANVLTF.

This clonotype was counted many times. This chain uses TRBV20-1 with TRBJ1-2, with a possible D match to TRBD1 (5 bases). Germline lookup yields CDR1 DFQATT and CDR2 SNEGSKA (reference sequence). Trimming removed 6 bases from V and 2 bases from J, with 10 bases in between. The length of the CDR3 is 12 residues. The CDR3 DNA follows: TGCAGTGCCCCGACAGACAACTATGGCTACACCTTC. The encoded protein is CSAPTDNYGYTF.

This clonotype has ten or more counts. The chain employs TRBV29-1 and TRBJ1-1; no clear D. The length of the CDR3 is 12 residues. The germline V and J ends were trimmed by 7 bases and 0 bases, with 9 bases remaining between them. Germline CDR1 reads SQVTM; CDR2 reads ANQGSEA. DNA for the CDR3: TGCAGCGCAGGACTGCTGAACACTGAAGCTTTCTTT. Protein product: CSAGLLNTEAFF.

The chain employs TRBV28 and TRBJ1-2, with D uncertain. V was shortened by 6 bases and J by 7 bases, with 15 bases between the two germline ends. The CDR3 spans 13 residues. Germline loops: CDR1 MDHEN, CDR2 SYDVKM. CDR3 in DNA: TGTGCCAGCAGCCACGGTCGAGTTCTTGGCTACACCTTC. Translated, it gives CASSHGRVLGYTF.

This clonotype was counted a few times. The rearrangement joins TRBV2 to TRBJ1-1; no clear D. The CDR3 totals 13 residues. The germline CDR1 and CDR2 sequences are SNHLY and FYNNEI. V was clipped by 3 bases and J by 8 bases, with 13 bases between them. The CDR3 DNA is TGTGCCAGCAGTGATTTCGGACGCAACGAAGCTTTCTTT. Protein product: CASSDFGRNEAFF. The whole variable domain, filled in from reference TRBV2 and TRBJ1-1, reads EPEVTQTPSHQVTQMGQEVILRCVPISNHLYFYWYRQILGQKVEFLVSFYNNEISEKSEIFDDQFSVERPDGSNFTLKIRSTKLEDSAMYFCASSDFGRNEAFFGQGTRLTVV.

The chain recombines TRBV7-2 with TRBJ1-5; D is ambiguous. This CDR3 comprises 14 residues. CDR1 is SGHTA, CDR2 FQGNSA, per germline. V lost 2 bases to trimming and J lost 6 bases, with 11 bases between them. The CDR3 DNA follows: TGTGCCAGCAGCTTACGAACAGTGGCTCAGCCCCAGCATTTT. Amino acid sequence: CASSLRTVAQPQHF.

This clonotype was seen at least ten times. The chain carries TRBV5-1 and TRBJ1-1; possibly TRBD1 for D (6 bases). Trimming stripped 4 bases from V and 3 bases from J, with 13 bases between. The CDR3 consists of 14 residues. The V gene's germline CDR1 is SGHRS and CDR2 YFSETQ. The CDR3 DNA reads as TGCGCCAGCAGCAGGGGGGCGCTGGACACTGAAGCTTTCTTT. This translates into CASSRGALDTEAFF. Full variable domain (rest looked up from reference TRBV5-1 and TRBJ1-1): KAGVTQTPRYLIKTRGQQVTLSCSPISGHRSVSWYQQTPGQGLQFLFEYFSETQRNKGNFPGRFSGRQFSNSRSEMNVSTLELGDSALYLCASSRGALDTEAFFGQGTRLTVV.

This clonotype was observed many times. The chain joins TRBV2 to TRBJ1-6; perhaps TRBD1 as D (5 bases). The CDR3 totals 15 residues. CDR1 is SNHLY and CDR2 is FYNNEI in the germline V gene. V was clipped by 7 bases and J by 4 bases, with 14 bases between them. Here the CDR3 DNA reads TGTGCCAGCAACTTTGGGACTGCTTATAATTCACCCCTCCACTTT. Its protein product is CASNFGTAYNSPLHF.

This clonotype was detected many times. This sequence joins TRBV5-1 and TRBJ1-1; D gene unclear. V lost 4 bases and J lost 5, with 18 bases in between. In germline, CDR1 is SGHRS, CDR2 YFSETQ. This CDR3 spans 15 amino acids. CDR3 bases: TGCGCCAGCAGCCTGCAAGGGCCCGAGACAACTGAAGCTTTCTTT. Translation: CASSLQGPETTEAFF. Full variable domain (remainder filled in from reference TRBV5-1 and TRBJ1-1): KAGVTQTPRYLIKTRGQQVTLSCSPISGHRSVSWYQQTPGQGLQFLFEYFSETQRNKGNFPGRFSGRQFSNSRSEMNVSTLELGDSALYLCASSLQGPETTEAFFGQGTRLTVV.

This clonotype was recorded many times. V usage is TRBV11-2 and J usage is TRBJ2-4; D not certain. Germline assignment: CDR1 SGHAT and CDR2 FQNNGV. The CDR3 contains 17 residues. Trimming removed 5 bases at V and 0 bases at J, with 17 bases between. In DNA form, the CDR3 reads TGTGCCAGCAGCACCCGGTGGGCAGTCCTAGCCAAAAACATTCAGTACTTC. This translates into CASSTRWAVLAKNIQYF.

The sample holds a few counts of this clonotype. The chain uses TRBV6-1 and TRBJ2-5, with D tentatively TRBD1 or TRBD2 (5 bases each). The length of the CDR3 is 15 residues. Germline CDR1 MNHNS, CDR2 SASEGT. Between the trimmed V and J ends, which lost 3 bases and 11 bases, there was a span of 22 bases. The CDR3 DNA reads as TGTGCCAGCAGTGATATAACGGGGACCTTCGATACTCAGTACTTC. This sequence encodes CASSDITGTFDTQYF.